This TCR beta chain is drawn from a study of T cell responses to AZD1222 COVID-19 vaccine. Study summary: Second-dose schedules of about 4 or about 12 weeks were combined.

Study results and limitations: None of the repertoires were sampled until the peak T cell response had passed. Spike-specific TCR breadth and depth grew following two AZD1222 doses. Vaccine-related CD4 TCRs covered spike, predominating at 160-218 and 743-854.

As for this clone: Antigen: not known.

TCRdb's table, derived via immunoSEQ multiplex PCR, lists solely in-frame clones and lacks some. The table has approximately 180,000 clones, about nine tenths seen once. V shed 4 bases, J shed 2 bases, and the junction held 7 bases outside the gene matches. Germline V gene lookup returns CDR1 KGHDR and CDR2 SFDVKD. The CDR3 is 15 residues long. The source is an adult in good health. The sequenced sample was peripheral blood, obtained on day 0 of AZD1222 vaccination. This chain joins TRBV24-1 and TRBJ2-7, with TRBD1 matching 7 bases. The CDR3 here is CATSEGGTGAYEQYF. CDR3 nucleotides: TGTGCCACCAGTGAGGGTGGTACAGGGGCCTACGAGCAGTACTTC.